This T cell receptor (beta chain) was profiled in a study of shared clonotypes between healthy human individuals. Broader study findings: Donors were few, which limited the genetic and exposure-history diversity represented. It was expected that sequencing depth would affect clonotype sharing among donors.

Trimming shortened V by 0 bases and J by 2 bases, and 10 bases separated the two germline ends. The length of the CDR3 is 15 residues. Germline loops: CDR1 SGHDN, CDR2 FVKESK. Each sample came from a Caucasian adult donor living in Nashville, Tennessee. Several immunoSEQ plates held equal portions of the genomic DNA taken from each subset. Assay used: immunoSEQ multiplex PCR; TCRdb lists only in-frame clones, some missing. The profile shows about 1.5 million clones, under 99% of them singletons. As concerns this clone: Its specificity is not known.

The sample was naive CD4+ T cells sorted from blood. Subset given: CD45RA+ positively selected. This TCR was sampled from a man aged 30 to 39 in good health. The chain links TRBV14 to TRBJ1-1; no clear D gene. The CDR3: CASSQDLADNTEAFF. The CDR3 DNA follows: TGTGCCAGCAGCCAAGATTTGGCGGATAACACTGAAGCTTTCTTT.